The rows below give T cell receptor beta chains drawn from one sample of a study of T cells in Graves' hyperthyroidism and ophthalmopathy. In TCRdb, the multiplex PCR reads were re-called with MiXCR into one record per CDR3 protein. The sample includes approximately 210,000 distinct CDR3 sequences, more than 15% of them seen just once. Sequenced: blood. The receptors here all came from a man aged 45-65 years with Graves' hyperthyroidism. CDR3s include the opening cysteine and the closing phenylalanine or tryptophan. Each record gives: CDR3 length, V gene, clone size, J gene, D gene, CDR3 protein, CDR3 DNA. D genes are given only for firm matches. Not all rows give a size; the values are once, few, many and, for expanded clones, a class.

12,TRBV29-1,many,TRBJ1-2,NA,CSVEEEGRGYTF,TGCAGCGTTGAAGAGGAAGGTCGAGGCTACACCTTC
18,TRBV4-2,many,TRBJ2-3,TRBD1,CASSQVPSGTGGADTQYF,TGTGCCAGCAGCCAGGTCCCGTCCGGGACAGGGGGCGCGGATACGCAGTATTTT
16,TRBV28,many,TRBJ2-7,TRBD2,CASSLGAAGQDYEQYF,TGTGCCAGCAGTTTAGGAGCAGCGGGGCAAGACTACGAGCAGTACTTC
15,TRBV11-2,many,TRBJ2-5,NA,CASSLQGQGQETQYF,TGTGCCAGCAGCTTACAGGGACAAGGACAAGAGACCCAGTACTTC
14,TRBV7-9,NA,TRBJ1-5,NA,CASRARQRNQPQHF,TGTGCCAGCAGAGCTCGACAGCGCAATCAGCCCCAGCATTTT
14,TRBV11-2,NA,TRBJ2-7,NA,CASSLDLRVYEQYF,TGTGCCAGCAGCTTAGATCTCAGAGTCTACGAGCAGTACTTC
14,TRBV12-3/TRBV12-4,NA,TRBJ1-3,TRBD1,CASSQDRTGNTIYF,TGTGCCAGCAGTCAGGACAGGACTGGAAACACCATATATTTT
16,TRBV10-3,few,TRBJ1-1,TRBD1,CAISDQTGTGGTEAFF,TGTGCCATCAGTGATCAAACTGGGACAGGGGGAACTGAAGCTTTCTTT
16,TRBV5-8,NA,TRBJ2-5,TRBD2,CASSLPSGDPQETQYF,TGTGCCAGCAGCTTACCTAGCGGGGACCCCCAAGAGACCCAGTACTTC
15,TRBV2,many,TRBJ1-5,NA,CASRSGEYSNQPQHF,TGTGCCAGCAGGTCCGGGGAGTATAGCAATCAGCCCCAGCATTTT
15,TRBV2,many,TRBJ2-5,TRBD2,CASSWLAGGQETQYF,TGTGCCAGCAGTTGGCTAGCGGGAGGTCAAGAGACCCAGTACTTC
15,TRBV11-3,NA,TRBJ2-1,TRBD2,CASSATSGRGREQFF,TGTGCCAGCAGCGCGACTAGCGGAAGGGGTAGGGAGCAGTTCTTC
14,TRBV5-1,few,TRBJ1-2,NA,CASSLAESLYGYTF,TGCGCCAGCAGCTTGGCGGAGTCCCTCTATGGCTACACCTTC
12,TRBV20-1,NA,TRBJ2-1,TRBD2,CSVGTSGNEQFF,TGCAGTGTGGGGACTAGCGGGAATGAGCAGTTCTTC
15,TRBV5-1,many,TRBJ1-4,NA,CASSNRQMTNEKLFF,TGCGCCAGCAGCAACCGACAGATGACTAATGAAAAACTGTTTTTT
11,TRBV29-1,NA,TRBJ1-4,NA,CSVEDREKLFF,TGCAGCGTTGAAGATCGGGAAAAACTGTTTTTT